Listed below are T cell receptor beta chains from one sample, sequenced in a study of identical twins. One entry per CDR3 protein results from TCRdb running MiXCR on the 5' RACE reads. The sample shows fewer than 550,000 distinct CDR3 sequences, over 12% of them seen only once. These data were also filed under a second study, of yellow fever vaccine responses in identical twins.

Sequencing used CD4+ T cells sorted from blood. All receptors derive from a young woman in good health. The CDR3 runs from the conserved cysteine through the conserved F or W. Fields, in order: J gene, V gene, CDR3 protein.

>TRBJ2-3|TRBV2
CASTGTGVGTDTQYF
>TRBJ2-1|TRBV12-3/TRBV12-4
CASSQGKRPSSYNEQFF
>TRBJ1-1|TRBV2
CASRPLQGFTEAFF
>TRBJ2-2|TRBV12-3/TRBV12-4
CASRAMAVTGELFF
>TRBJ2-3|TRBV15
CATSRDTSTDTQYF
>TRBJ2-5|TRBV4-2
CASSQEVGGGETQYF
>TRBJ2-7|TRBV14
CASSNVAEQYF
>TRBJ2-7|TRBV12-3/TRBV12-4
CASSLSEGNYEQYF
>TRBJ2-3|TRBV11-3
CASSFWESTDTQYF
>TRBJ1-1|TRBV5-1
CASSLRRGPGKTEAFF
>TRBJ2-2|TRBV5-5
CASSLVGGYTGELFF
>TRBJ2-7|TRBV3-1
CASSHGAAYEQYF
>TRBJ1-1|TRBV7-9
CASSYTGDAGEAFF